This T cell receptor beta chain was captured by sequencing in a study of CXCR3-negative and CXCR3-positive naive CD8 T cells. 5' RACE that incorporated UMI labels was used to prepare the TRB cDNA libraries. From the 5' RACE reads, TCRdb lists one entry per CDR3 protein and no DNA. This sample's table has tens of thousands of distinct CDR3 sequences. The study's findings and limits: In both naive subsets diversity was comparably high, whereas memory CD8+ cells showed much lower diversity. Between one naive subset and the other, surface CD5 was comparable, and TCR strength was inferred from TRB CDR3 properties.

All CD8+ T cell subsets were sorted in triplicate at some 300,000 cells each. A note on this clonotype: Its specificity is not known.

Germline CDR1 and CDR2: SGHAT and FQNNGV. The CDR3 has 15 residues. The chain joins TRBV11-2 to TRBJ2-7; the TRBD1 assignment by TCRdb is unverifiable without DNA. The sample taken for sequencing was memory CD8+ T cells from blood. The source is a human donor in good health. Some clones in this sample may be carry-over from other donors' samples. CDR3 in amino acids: CASSLGGGGGYEQYF.